One and the same sample provided the 10 T cell receptor beta chains below, sequenced in a study of cytomegalovirus exposure and HLA in healthy donors. Some clones are missing from TCRdb's copy, which holds only in-frame ones; the method was immunoSEQ multiplex PCR. The sample holds some 140,000 clones, approximately 84% seen once. Sequencing used PBMCs. All receptors derive from a woman in her 30s in good health and CMV-seronegative.

As regards this clone: A much larger clonotype is one base distant, so this may be a read error. V and J are TRBV6-5 and TRBJ2-1; 11 bases map to TRBD1. CDR1 is MNHEY, CDR2 SVGAGI, per germline. After removal of 0 bases from V and 6 bases from J, the junction contained 1 base not matched to a gene. CDR3 size: 15 residues. The CDR3 loop is CASSYSGTGGNEQFF. CDR3 DNA sequence: TGTGCCAGCAGTTACTCGGGGACAGGGGGCAATGAGCAGTTCTTC.

This chain uses TRBV21-1 with TRBJ1-3; no check of the table's D call, TRBD1, against the DNA was made. TRBV21-1 is noted as a pseudogene. The CDR3 is made up of 12 amino acids. This CDR3 is CAGPLSGNTIYF. Written as DNA, the CDR3 is TGTGCCGGCCCGCTCTCTGGAAACACCATATATTTT.

The chain carries TRBV15 and TRBJ2-2; D is ambiguous. The CDR3 consists of 14 residues. Trimming stripped 1 base from V and 3 bases from J, with 6 bases between. Per germline, CDR1 LNHNV and CDR2 YYDKDF (reference sequence). The DNA of the CDR3 is TGTGCCACCAGCAGAGGAGGATACACCGGGGAGCTGTTTTTT. This translates into CATSRGGYTGELFF.

The V gene is TRBV11-2, the J gene TRBJ2-7; 8 nucleotides match TRBD1. The CDR3 loop spans 14 amino acids. The V gene end was trimmed by 5 bases and the J gene end by 4 bases; junction bases not matched to a gene: 7. Germline V gene lookup returns CDR1 SGHAT and CDR2 FQNNGV. The CDR3 coding sequence is TGTGCCAGCAGCACCGGGACAGGACTTTACGAGCAGTACTTC. The encoded protein is CASSTGTGLYEQYF.

This clone was seen more than once but under ten times. V is TRBV27 and J is TRBJ1-1; the D is unclear. This CDR3 region has 13 residues. V lost 5 bases to trimming and J lost 6 bases, with 13 bases between them. CDR1 is MNHEY and CDR2 is SMNVEV in the germline V gene (reference sequence). The CDR3 spells CASSPSDPPEAFF. In DNA, the CDR3 is TGTGCCAGCAGTCCTTCAGATCCCCCTGAAGCTTTCTTT.

This clone was seen a single time. This chain links TRBV5-1 with TRBJ2-2; TRBD2 aligns across 11 bases. CDR1 is SGHRS and CDR2 is YFSETQ in the germline V gene. V lost 2 bases and J lost 4; bases outside the gene matches: 4. This CDR3 region has 16 residues. CDR3 amino acids: CASSLLAGATTGELFF. The DNA for the CDR3 is TGCGCCAGCAGCTTACTAGCGGGGGCTACCACCGGGGAGCTGTTTTTT.

The rearrangement uses TRBV4-2 and TRBJ2-7, with D maybe TRBD1 (5 bases). CDR1 is LGHNA, CDR2 YNFKEQ, per germline. The germline V and J ends were trimmed by 3 bases and 0 bases, with 12 bases remaining between them. The CDR3 has 15 amino acids. The DNA of the CDR3 is TGTGCCAGCAGCCACTATGACAGCCCCTCCTACGAGCAGTACTTC. Its protein product is CASSHYDSPSYEQYF.

V is TRBV6-1 and J is TRBJ1-2; 9 bases are shared with TRBD1. This CDR3 is 15 amino acids long. Losses at the gene ends were 0 bases for V and 6 bases for J; bases not matched to a gene: 5. Germline V gene sequence: CDR1 MNHNS, CDR2 SASEGT. The CDR3, as DNA: TGTGCCAGCAGTGAAGCGAACAGGGGGCGGCATGGCTACACCTTC. This encodes CASSEANRGRHGYTF.

The V and J genes are TRBV7-2 and TRBJ1-5; D uncertain. The V gene's germline CDR1 is SGHTA and CDR2 FQGNSA. V lost 5 bases and J lost 0, with 11 bases in between. The CDR3 length is 15 residues. CDR3 in amino acids: CASSPGDYSNQPQHF. The CDR3 DNA sequence: TGTGCCAGCAGCCCCGGGGATTATAGCAATCAGCCCCAGCATTTT.

The V gene is TRBV19, the J gene TRBJ2-7; 7 bases are shared with TRBD1. The length of the CDR3 is 15 residues. Trimming at V came to 1 base and at J to 4 bases, leaving 7 bases not matched to a gene. The germline CDR1 and CDR2 sequences are LNHDA and SQIVND (reference sequence). The CDR3 reads CASSIGRTGRYEQYF. CDR3 in DNA: TGTGCCAGTAGTATAGGCCGGACAGGAAGGTACGAGCAGTACTTC.